In this sample, the clone carrying this TCR beta chain turned up a few times. CDR1 LNHNV and CDR2 YYDKDF come from the germline V gene (reference sequence). V lost 0 bases and J lost 9; bases outside the gene matches: 14. CDR3 size: 16 residues. The data were taken from a study of blood T cell repertoires in COVID-19. Study as a whole: The analysed material was cDNA or gDNA that came from T cells, B-cell-depleted T cells, or PBMCs.

In the authors' methods: Nucleated cell number was recorded as an estimate derived from reference gene primer amplification. TCRdb keeps only in-frame clones here, not all; method: immunoSEQ multiplex PCR. The DNA was the basis for D and trimming; V, J and clone size are from that table. The data show 26,000 or so clones, more than 85% seen once. The receptor comes from a human donor with active COVID-19. The donor label of this sample is uncertain. The rearrangement uses TRBV15 and TRBJ2-7; 7 positions agree with TRBD1. Source material: peripheral blood. The CDR3 reads CATSRDRKGGLWGQYF. As DNA, the CDR3 is TGTGCCACCAGCAGAGATAGGAAAGGGGGCCTTTGGGGGCAGTACTTC.